Following are 15 T cell receptor beta chains from one sample sequenced in a study of T cells after posttransplantation cyclophosphamide. Profiling relied on immunoSEQ multiplex PCR, and the TCRdb table lists in-frame clones only, not all of them. Here the sample spans more than 15,000 clones, 85% being singletons. Controls had myeloablative marrow grafts with methotrexate and calcineurin inhibitor, sampled at 1 year. Sample: PBMCs, taken after allogeneic stem cell transplant with calcineurin inhibitor and methotrexate. The receptor set was obtained from a female patient between 18 and 35 years old who received an allogeneic stem cell transplant from an unrelated donor, was CMV-positive, and had acute and chronic GVHD. Some of the T cells may derive from the graft donor.

The genes are TRBV9 and TRBJ2-1; D uncertain. Germline assignment: CDR1 SGDLS and CDR2 YYNGEE. CDR3 size: 20 residues. Trimming left V 2 bases short and J 0 bases short, with 24 bases between. The CDR3 is CASSVEKRSHRVSSYNEQFF. The CDR3 DNA follows: TGTGCCAGCAGCGTCGAGAAGCGCTCCCATCGGGTGAGCTCCTACAATGAGCAGTTCTTC.

This rearrangement joins TRBV5-1 to TRBJ2-3, with a tentative D call TRBD1 (6 bases). Trimming cost V 4 bases and J 2 bases, with 14 bases left between them. This CDR3 has 15 amino acids. Germline V gives CDR1 SGHRS, CDR2 YFSETQ. CDR3 sequence reads: CASSLGQRLTDTQYF. CDR3 sequence (DNA): TGCGCCAGCAGCCTTGGACAGAGACTCACAGATACGCAGTATTTT.

This chain connects TRBV19 to TRBJ2-5; TRBD1 might be the D (6 bases). CDR1 and CDR2 from the germline V gene are LNHDA and SQIVND (reference sequence). V gave up 5 bases and J gave up 2 bases, with 12 bases separating them. The CDR3 is 14 amino acids. CDR3 nucleotides: TGTGCCAGTAGTCCCCGGGACATGCAAGAGACCCAGTACTTC. It is translated as CASSPRDMQETQYF.

CDR3 sequence: CASSADRTVYGYTF. The CDR3 bases are TGTGCCAGCAGCGCGGACAGAACTGTCTATGGCTACACCTTC. This chain links TRBV5-8 with TRBJ1-2; weak D call: TRBD1 (6 bases). The CDR3 has 14 residues. Per germline, CDR1 SGHTS and CDR2 YDEGEE. Trimming pared 4 bases from V and 4 bases from J, leaving 14 bases between.

The genes are TRBV9 and TRBJ2-5; D is possibly TRBD1 (6 bases). The CDR3 has 18 amino acids. The V and J ends lost 0 bases and 1 base respectively, with 19 bases between them. Looked up from germline, CDR1 is SGDLS and CDR2 is YYNGEE. In DNA form, the CDR3 reads TGTGCCAGCAGCGTAGGTGTCGAGACAGGCACTGTCCAAGAGACCCAGTACTTC. It yields the protein CASSVGVETGTVQETQYF.

This clone was observed a handful of times. This chain links TRBV4-1 with TRBJ1-5, with D possibly being TRBD1 (6 bases). The ends were cut back, 0 bases at V and 7 bases at J, with 10 bases in the middle. The germline V gene encodes CDR1 MGHRA and CDR2 YSYEKL. CDR3 length: 14 amino acids. The CDR3 DNA is TGCGCCAGCAGCCAAGAGTCCAGGGGCCAGCCCCAGCATTTT. Its protein product is CASSQESRGQPQHF.

This chain uses TRBV5-4 with TRBJ1-1; 7 bases agree with TRBD1. The germline V gene has CDR1 SGHNT and CDR2 YYREEE (reference sequence). The CDR3 consists of 12 residues. V shed 0 bases and J 11 bases; nucleotides not matched to a gene: 4. CDR3 sequence (DNA): TGTGCCAGCAGCTTGGGGGACAGCGGCGCTTTCTTT. Protein: CASSLGDSGAFF.

The chain carries TRBV5-1 and TRBJ1-4, with D possibly being TRBD1 (5 bases). There are 14 residues in the CDR3. CDR1 and CDR2 from the germline V gene are SGHRS and YFSETQ. V lost 0 bases and J 2 bases, leaving 5 bases between the germline ends. The CDR3 loop reads CASSLEGTNEKLFF. CDR3 DNA sequence: TGCGCCAGCAGCTTGGAGGGGACTAATGAAAAACTGTTTTTT.

The chain uses TRBV5-6 and TRBJ2-1; 7 bases map to TRBD2. This CDR3 has 18 amino acids. Germline V gene sequence: CDR1 SGHDT, CDR2 YYEEEE. V shed 0 bases and J 7 bases; nucleotides not matched to a gene: 16. CDR3 sequence: CASSLGATSARRLNEQFF. The CDR3 DNA follows: TGTGCCAGCAGCTTGGGGGCTACTAGCGCCCGAAGGTTGAATGAGCAGTTCTTC.

The chain joins TRBV7-9 to TRBJ2-2; TRBD2 might be the D (6 bases). The CDR3 loop spans 16 amino acids. In germline, CDR1 is SEHNR, CDR2 FQNEAQ (reference sequence). Trimming took off 3 bases at V and 0 bases at J, with 11 bases between the two ends. The CDR3 nucleotides are TGTGCCAGCAGCTTGGATAGCGGTGCGAACACCGGGGAGCTGTTTTTT. Amino acids: CASSLDSGANTGELFF.

This clone was seen a handful of times. The rearrangement uses TRBV19 and TRBJ1-3; a possible D gene is TRBD1 (5 bases). There are 15 residues in the CDR3. Trimming stripped 7 bases from V and 6 bases from J, with 19 bases between. Germline-derived CDR1 and CDR2 are LNHDA and SQIVND (reference sequence). CDR3 sequence: CASMRGSDTLNTIYF. The CDR3 DNA sequence: TGTGCCAGTATGCGGGGATCGGACACTCTAAACACCATATATTTT.

The sample holds a few counts of this clone. The V gene is TRBV19, the J gene TRBJ1-4; maybe TRBD1 (5 bases). Between the trimmed V and J ends, which lost 1 base and 8 bases, there was a span of 14 bases. This CDR3 has 15 amino acids. Germline V gives CDR1 LNHDA, CDR2 SQIVND (reference sequence). The CDR3 here is CASSIGRAGEEKLFF. The DNA of the CDR3 is TGTGCCAGTAGTATAGGCAGGGCCGGAGAGGAAAAACTGTTTTTT.

In DNA form, the CDR3 reads TGTGCCAGCAGCTTAGGGCTAGCGGGACACGAGCAGTACTTC. Protein: CASSLGLAGHEQYF. The genes are TRBV11-2 and TRBJ2-7; 9 nucleotides align to TRBD2. The germline V gene has CDR1 SGHAT and CDR2 FQNNGV. V lost 1 base and J lost 5; bases outside the gene matches: 3. CDR3 length: 14 amino acids.

V usage is TRBV25-1 and J usage is TRBJ1-2; 12 nucleotides match TRBD1. Germline V CDR1 and CDR2: MGHDK, SYGVNS. This CDR3 spans 14 amino acids. Germline trimming cut 8 bases from V and 2 bases from J; bases unmatched to any gene: 3. CDR3 sequence (DNA): TGTGCCAGCGGGGGACAGGGGGCAAACTATGGCTACACCTTC. Its translation: CASGGQGANYGYTF.

The V and J genes are TRBV2 and TRBJ2-3; the D gene is possibly TRBD2 (5 bases). CDR1 is SNHLY, CDR2 FYNNEI, per germline. This CDR3 contains 15 residues. The V and J ends lost 5 bases and 2 bases respectively, with 14 bases between them. The CDR3 DNA reads as TGTGCCAGCAGTCCCCCAACGGGAAACACAGATACGCAGTATTTT. Its translation is CASSPPTGNTDTQYF.